The present T cell receptor (beta chain) was sequenced within a study of response to subunit inactivated influenza vaccine. TCRdb ran MiXCR on the RT-PCR reads and lists one entry per CDR3 protein. The table has 500,000 to 600,000 distinct CDR3 sequences, 10% to 15% seen once. General study findings and limits: The authors suggested that every seasonal influenza vaccination recruits few new T cells.

This clonotype was observed a few times. The antigen is undetermined. The CDR3 runs 14 residues. V lost 0 bases and J 11 bases, leaving 16 bases between the germline ends. This rearrangement joins TRBV12-3 or TRBV12-4 to TRBJ1-1; TRBD1 might be the D (6 bases). This specimen consisted of PBMCs from blood, obtained 45 days after vaccination. The TCR originated in a man aged 50 to 59 who received an inactivated influenza vaccine. CDR3 nucleotide sequence: TGTGCCAGCAGTTTAGCACTGAAGGGGGGTGACGCTTTCTTT. It translates to CASSLALKGGDAFF.